This T cell receptor beta chain was recovered during a study of T-cell memory formation after mild COVID-19. Background on the study: Clusters were largely donor specific.

Only a few counts were recorded for this clonotype. The antigen is unknown. Trimming took 4 bases from V and 1 from J, leaving 10 bases between them. CDR3 length: 14 amino acids. General study points: Shrinking CD4+ clones were chiefly CM and EM; CD8+ ones were chiefly EMRA. There were some responding clones in pre-infection memory, which suggested that cross-reactive memory had joined.

A 5'RACE reaction primed in the constant segment made cDNA libraries of TCR alpha and TCR beta, and these carried sample barcodes and UMIs. MiXCR was run by TCRdb on the 5' RACE reads, yielding one entry per CDR3 protein. The sample lists under 50,000 distinct CDR3 sequences; 25% to 35% were seen once. The rearrangement joins TRBV12-3 or TRBV12-4 to TRBJ1-1; no reliable D call. What was sequenced was PBMCs or a T cell subset sorted from them (not recorded which). The TCR comes from a man aged 18 to 29 who had mild COVID-19 (a few samples of this study predate the infection). Cell type and time point are not known. The CDR3, as DNA: TGTGCCAGCAGTTCTGGAGATTCGAACACTGAAGCTTTCTTT. Encoded protein: CASSSGDSNTEAFF.